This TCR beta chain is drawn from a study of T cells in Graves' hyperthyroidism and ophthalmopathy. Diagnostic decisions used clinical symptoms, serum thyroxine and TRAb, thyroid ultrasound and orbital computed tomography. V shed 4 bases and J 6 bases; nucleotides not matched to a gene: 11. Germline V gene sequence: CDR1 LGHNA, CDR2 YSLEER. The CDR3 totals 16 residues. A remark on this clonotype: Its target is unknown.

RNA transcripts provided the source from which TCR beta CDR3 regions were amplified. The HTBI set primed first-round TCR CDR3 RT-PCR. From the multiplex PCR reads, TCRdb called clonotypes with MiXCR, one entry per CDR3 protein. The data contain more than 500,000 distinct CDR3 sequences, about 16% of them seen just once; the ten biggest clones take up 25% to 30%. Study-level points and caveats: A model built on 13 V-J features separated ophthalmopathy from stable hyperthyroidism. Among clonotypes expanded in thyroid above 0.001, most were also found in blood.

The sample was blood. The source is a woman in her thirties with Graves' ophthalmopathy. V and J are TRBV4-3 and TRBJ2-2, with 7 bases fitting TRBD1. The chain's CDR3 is CASSLLNRGVPGELFF. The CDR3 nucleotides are TGCGCCAGCAGCCTTCTTAACAGGGGAGTTCCCGGGGAGCTGTTTTTT.